The source of this T cell receptor (beta chain) is a study of T cells expressing NK-cell markers. Overall study context: Seven of the eight sequenced donors were classified as HCMV-seropositive, and one was classified as seronegative. General study results and limits: These same clonotypes (in a handful of donors) also led the CD3+CD56-NKG2C+ fraction.

A note on this clonotype: Its antigen remains unknown.

This CDR3 region has 15 residues. TCRdb reprocessed the 5' RACE reads and keeps a single row for each CDR3 protein, giving no DNA. This sample carries roughly 390,000 distinct CDR3 sequences, with 5% to 5.5% going to the ten biggest clones. This chain uses TRBV21-1 with TRBJ2-4; as DNA is missing, the TRBD1 call by TCRdb cannot be tested. TRBV21-1 is recorded as a pseudogene. The TCR was taken from a man aged 18-75 years in good health. The sequenced sample was blood T cells: a sorted CD56 or NKG2C T cell subset, CD4+ or CD8+ T cells, or bulk PBMC T cells (not recorded which). The CDR3: CARILGGTAKNIQYF.